The 9 T cell receptor beta chains in this list originate from one sample, sequenced in a study of blood T cell repertoires in COVID-19. TCRdb's copy holds only in-frame clones and misses some; the assay was immunoSEQ multiplex PCR. The sample holds roughly 75,000 clones, roughly 89% seen once. Sequenced sample: peripheral blood. The receptors here all came from a man aged 55 to 70 with acute or convalescent COVID-19.

J is TRBJ1-2 and V is TRBV7-9; a possible D gene is TRBD1 (6 bases). The CDR3 is 14 amino acids. Trimming took 5 bases from V and 3 from J, leaving 13 bases between them. The V gene's germline CDR1 is SEHNR and CDR2 FQNEAQ (reference sequence). Written as DNA, the CDR3 is TGTGCCAGCAGCCCAGCGGGGGGCTACTATGGCTACACCTTC. Its translation: CASSPAGGYYGYTF.

This chain connects TRBV12-3 or TRBV12-4 to TRBJ1-2; 7 bases fit TRBD1. There are 13 residues in the CDR3. V shed 2 bases, J shed 7 bases, and the junction held 4 bases outside the gene matches. CDR3 in DNA: TGTGCCAGCAGTTTAAATAGGGGGCCTGGCTACACCTTC. Residues: CASSLNRGPGYTF.

This clone was observed a single time. J is TRBJ2-5 and V is TRBV27, with D perhaps matching TRBD2 (5 bases). CDR3 length: 14 amino acids. V lost 3 bases and J 0 bases, leaving 8 bases between the germline ends. Germline V gene lookup returns CDR1 MNHEY and CDR2 SMNVEV (reference sequence). This CDR3 reads CASSFRGYQETQYF. In DNA, the CDR3 is TGTGCCAGCAGTTTCCGAGGGTACCAAGAGACCCAGTACTTC.

The gene calls are TRBV9 and TRBJ2-7; 11 nucleotides align to TRBD2. V lost 2 bases and J lost 6; bases outside the gene matches: 7. Germline V gene lookup returns CDR1 SGDLS and CDR2 YYNGEE. The CDR3 spans 15 residues. The CDR3 bases are TGTGCCAGCAGCGTCTCAGGGACTAGCGGACTCGAGCAGTACTTC. Translating it yields CASSVSGTSGLEQYF.

CDR3 loop: CASILDQRETGEQYF. The CDR3, as DNA: TGTGCCAGCATTCTCGACCAGCGGGAGACGGGGGAGCAGTACTTC. The V and J genes are TRBV2 and TRBJ2-7; 8 nucleotides agree with TRBD2. The CDR3 length is 15 residues. From germline, CDR1 is SNHLY and CDR2 FYNNEI. J lost 7 bases, V lost 7 bases, and 15 bases had no gene match. The complete variable domain, with remaining parts taken from reference TRBV2 and TRBJ2-7, reads EPEVTQTPSHQVTQMGQEVILRCVPISNHLYFYWYRQILGQKVEFLVSFYNNEISEKSEIFDDQFSVERPDGSNFTLKIRSTKLEDSAMYFCASILDQRETGEQYFGPGTRLTVT.

The chain combines TRBV11-1 with TRBJ1-2; D is unresolved. This CDR3 is 14 amino acids long. V lost 2 bases to trimming and J lost 1 base, with 8 bases between them. Germline CDR1 reads SGHAT; CDR2 reads FQDESV (reference sequence). The CDR3 sequence: CASSLLGSNYGYTF. DNA for the CDR3: TGTGCCAGCAGCTTACTGGGCAGTAACTATGGCTACACCTTC.

The CDR3 sequence: CASSIGQAANYGYTF. CDR3 DNA sequence: TGTGCCAGCAGCATCGGACAGGCCGCTAACTATGGCTACACCTTC. V gene TRBV5-4 combines with J gene TRBJ1-2, with 7 positions matching TRBD1. The CDR3 totals 15 residues. In germline, CDR1 is SGHNT, CDR2 YYREEE (reference sequence). The V and J ends lost 4 bases and 0 bases, in that order; junction bases with no gene match: 6.

For the CDR3, the DNA is TGTGCCAGCAGTAACCCGGGACAGGGGATAAGTGGCTACACCTTC. Its translation is CASSNPGQGISGYTF. The chain carries TRBV27 and TRBJ1-2; 10 nucleotides align to TRBD1. Germline trimming cut 5 bases from V and 7 bases from J; bases unmatched to any gene: 10. The CDR3 runs to 15 residues. Germline lookup yields CDR1 MNHEY and CDR2 SMNVEV (reference sequence).

This sequence joins TRBV11-2 and TRBJ2-7; D uncertain. Looked up from germline, CDR1 is SGHAT and CDR2 is FQNNGV. V was clipped by 5 bases and J by 1 base, with 15 bases between them. The CDR3 loop spans 15 amino acids. The CDR3 here is CASSSHTSPSYEQYF. CDR3 in DNA: TGTGCCAGCAGCAGTCACACATCACCATCCTACGAGCAGTACTTC.